A single sample is the source of the 5 T cell receptor beta chains below, sequenced in a study of CD4+ T cells in melanoma. The method was immunoSEQ multiplex PCR; TCRdb's version includes in-frame clones alone and lacks a portion of them. The sample yields around 100,000 clones, about 92% seen once. Sequenced: peripheral blood. These TCRs come from a human donor with melanoma.

This chain uses TRBV28 with TRBJ1-1, with unresolved D. Germline V lookup: CDR1 MDHEN, CDR2 SYDVKM. V was clipped by 6 bases and J by 4 bases, with 18 bases between them. The CDR3 is 15 amino acids. The CDR3, as DNA: TGTGCCAGCAGACGGCCGATAGGGATCCCCACTGAAGCTTTCTTT. This sequence encodes CASRRPIGIPTEAFF.

The rearrangement links TRBV19 to TRBJ2-6; TRBD1 might be the D (6 bases). The germline V gene encodes CDR1 LNHDA and CDR2 SQIVND (reference sequence). V was pared by 4 bases and J by 12 bases, with 19 bases between. The CDR3 has 15 amino acids. The CDR3 here is CASSTLGQLSFVLTF. For the CDR3, the DNA is TGTGCCAGTAGTACCTTAGGACAGTTATCTTTCGTCCTGACTTTC.

This chain uses TRBV5-8 with TRBJ1-5; D remains unclear. Per germline, CDR1 SGHTS and CDR2 YDEGEE. CDR3 size: 16 residues. The germline V and J ends were trimmed by 0 bases and 0 bases, with 10 bases remaining between them. CDR3: CASSLVAAYSNQPQHF. CDR3 DNA: TGTGCCAGCAGCTTGGTGGCAGCTTATAGCAATCAGCCCCAGCATTTT.

This chain uses TRBV7-2 with TRBJ2-5; 10 bases fit TRBD1. In germline, CDR1 is SGHTA, CDR2 FQGNSA. The CDR3 totals 15 residues. Losses at the gene ends were 5 bases for V and 3 bases for J; bases not matched to a gene: 6. In DNA, the CDR3 is TGTGCCAGCAGCATGACAGGGGGCAGAGAAGAGACCCAGTACTTC. Translating gives CASSMTGGREETQYF.

The chain carries TRBV7-2 and TRBJ2-5; D is uncertain. V gave up 4 bases and J gave up 3 bases, with 3 bases separating them. The CDR3 has 11 amino acids. Germline assignment: CDR1 SGHTA and CDR2 FQGNSA. The CDR3 region is CASSSKETQYF. The CDR3 DNA reads as TGTGCCAGCAGCTCCAAAGAGACCCAGTACTTC.